The sequence of this TCR beta chain was determined in a study of response to subunit inactivated influenza vaccine. Study-level findings and limits: The authors suggested that few new T cells are recruited per seasonal influenza vaccination.

V was pared by 2 bases and J by 6 bases, with 8 bases between. Germline-derived CDR1 and CDR2 are MNHNY and SVGAGI (reference sequence). This CDR3 spans 12 amino acids. TCRdb re-derived calls from the RT-PCR reads in MiXCR, one entry per CDR3 protein. The table has under 750,000 distinct CDR3 sequences, approximately 12% seen once. This clonotype was recorded at least ten times. As yet, its antigen is unknown. The sequence came from a man in his forties or fifties who received an inactivated influenza vaccine. The chain combines TRBV6-6 with TRBJ2-7, with no clear D. Sequenced material: PBMCs from blood, taken on the day of vaccination. As DNA, the CDR3 is TGTGCCAGCAGTTACCGGTTTCGCGAGCAGTACTTC. It codes for CASSYRFREQYF.